This T cell receptor beta chain was identified in a study of OX40 agonist ivuxolimab in advanced cancers. Study-wide background: Patients' therapy was ivuxolimab, an antibody that acts as an agonist of OX40 (CD134).

The study's findings and limits: The study observed clonal expansion of CD4+ and CD8+ blood T cells by week 6 at 0.1 to 3.0 mg/kg.

As for this clone: Its antigen remains unknown.

V gave up 4 bases and J gave up 2 bases, with 14 bases separating them. CDR1 is PRHDT and CDR2 is FYEKMQ in the germline V gene (reference sequence). This CDR3 is 15 amino acids long. Libraries were prepared by immunoSEQ multiplex PCR; TCRdb keeps only in-frame clonotypes and omits some of them. In the table there are roughly 51,000 clones, 75% to 90% of which are singletons. Blood got drawn at baseline, again on cycle 4 day 1, and then on cycle 7 day 1. The material was CD4+ or CD8+ T cells sorted from blood, obtained in a trial of the OX40 agonist ivuxolimab. The TCR originated in an adult with an advanced solid tumor such as melanoma, head and neck, liver or kidney cancer. The chain links TRBV13 to TRBJ1-1; D not certain. The CDR3 region has the DNA TGTGCCAGCAGCTCCAGATCCGGGTATAACACTGAAGCTTTCTTT. It yields the protein CASSSRSGYNTEAFF.